A selection of T cell receptor beta chains follows, all from one sample in a study of T cell responses to AZD1222 COVID-19 vaccine. Produced via immunoSEQ multiplex PCR; TCRdb's table is partial and in-frame only. The table lists 100,000 to 150,000 clones, approximately 91% of them singletons. Sequencing was performed on peripheral blood, taken 28 days after the second AZD1222 dose. These receptors all come from an adult who received the AZD1222 COVID-19 vaccine. Each CDR3 is given with its conserved first and last residue. A D gene is named only where the DNA matches it firmly. Rows give clone size only sometimes, using once, few, many, or a class for an expanded clone.

length: 12; V: TRBV28; D: -; size: -; J: TRBJ1-5; CDR3: CASSIGSQPQHF; DNA: TGTGCCAGCAGTATCGGGAGTCAGCCCCAGCATTTT
length: 13; V: TRBV29-1; D: TRBD2; size: -; J: TRBJ2-5; CDR3: CSVDLGWEGTQYF; DNA: TGCAGCGTTGATCTGGGGTGGGAGGGGACCCAGTACTTC
length: 13; V: TRBV5-1; D: -; size: -; J: TRBJ2-2; CDR3: CASSLDIGGELFF; DNA: TGCGCCAGCAGCTTGGATATCGGCGGGGAGCTGTTTTTT
length: 13; V: TRBV7-3; D: -; size: -; J: TRBJ2-3; CDR3: CASSPQSTDTQYF; DNA: TGTGCCAGCAGCCCCCAAAGCACAGATACGCAGTATTTT
length: 14; V: TRBV5-1; D: TRBD1; size: -; J: TRBJ2-7; CDR3: CASSRGQGKGEQYF; DNA: TGCGCCAGCAGCAGAGGACAGGGTAAAGGCGAGCAGTACTTC
length: 16; V: TRBV4-1; D: TRBD1; size: -; J: TRBJ2-7; CDR3: CASSQPTTGRGQEQYF; DNA: TGCGCCAGCAGCCAACCTACGACGGGCAGGGGGCAAGAGCAGTACTTC
length: 14; V: TRBV19; D: -; size: -; J: TRBJ1-1; CDR3: CASSIGIMNTEAFF; DNA: TGTGCCAGTAGTATAGGGATAATGAACACTGAAGCTTTCTTT
length: 16; V: TRBV3-1/TRBV3-2; D: -; size: -; J: TRBJ1-2; CDR3: CASSQAWGRGNYGYTF; DNA: TGTGCCAGCAGCCAAGCTTGGGGGCGAGGCAACTATGGCTACACCTTC
length: 15; V: TRBV11-1; D: -; size: -; J: TRBJ2-7; CDR3: CASSSLVSLGDEQYF; DNA: TGTGCCAGCAGCTCATTGGTTTCTCTCGGTGACGAGCAGTACTTC
length: 16; V: TRBV18; D: -; size: -; J: TRBJ1-2; CDR3: CASSPTLTGGAGGYTF; DNA: TGTGCCAGCTCGCCTACGCTGACGGGGGGCGCCGGCGGCTACACCTTC
length: 16; V: TRBV6-5; D: TRBD1; size: once; J: TRBJ1-2; CDR3: CASSFTGGGTAYGYTF; DNA: TGTGCCAGCAGTTTTACAGGGGGCGGCACGGCCTATGGCTACACCTTC
length: 11; V: TRBV20-1; D: TRBD2; size: few; J: TRBJ2-1; CDR3: CSAGGVVEQFF; DNA: TGCAGTGCTGGGGGGGTAGTGGAGCAGTTCTTC
length: 18; V: TRBV7-3; D: -; size: -; J: TRBJ2-1; CDR3: CASSLYQGGTFSYNEQFF; DNA: TGTGCCAGCAGCTTATATCAGGGGGGCACTTTCTCCTACAATGAGCAGTTCTTC
length: 14; V: TRBV5-1; D: -; size: -; J: TRBJ2-5; CDR3: CASSVGSSQETQYF; DNA: TGCGCCAGCAGCGTCGGGAGTAGCCAAGAGACCCAGTACTTC
length: 17; V: TRBV6-1; D: -; size: once; J: TRBJ2-7; CDR3: CASSEARWQAYSYEQYF; DNA: TGTGCCAGCAGTGAAGCGCGGTGGCAGGCGTACTCCTACGAGCAGTACTTC
length: 17; V: TRBV7-8; D: -; size: -; J: TRBJ1-4; CDR3: CASSTSRFRANNEKLFF; DNA: TGTGCCAGCAGCACTTCTCGGTTTAGGGCCAATAATGAAAAACTGTTTTTT
length: 13; V: TRBV28; D: -; size: -; J: TRBJ2-7; CDR3: CASRSGSGLEQYF; DNA: TGTGCCAGCAGGTCCGGGAGTGGCCTTGAGCAGTACTTC
length: 15; V: TRBV4-2; D: -; size: -; J: TRBJ1-1; CDR3: CASSQDVDGNTEAFF; DNA: TGTGCCAGCAGCCAAGATGTCGACGGTAACACTGAAGCTTTCTTT
length: 13; V: TRBV29-1; D: -; size: -; J: TRBJ2-5; CDR3: CSGGVAYSETQYF; DNA: TGCAGCGGGGGGGTAGCGTATTCAGAGACCCAGTACTTC
length: 15; V: TRBV27; D: TRBD1; size: -; J: TRBJ1-6; CDR3: CASSLTTGAYSPLHF; DNA: TGTGCCAGCAGTTTAACGACAGGGGCTTACTCACCCCTCCACTTT
length: 16; V: TRBV19; D: -; size: -; J: TRBJ2-1; CDR3: CASTPLGTYNYNEQFF; DNA: TGTGCCAGTACCCCGCTCGGGACTTACAACTACAATGAGCAGTTCTTC
length: 17; V: TRBV15; D: TRBD1; size: -; J: TRBJ2-7; CDR3: CATSRHQPGQGYGEQYF; DNA: TGTGCCACCAGCAGACACCAACCGGGACAGGGTTATGGCGAGCAGTACTTC
length: 17; V: TRBV4-1; D: -; size: -; J: TRBJ2-4; CDR3: CASSQVVARRGKNIQYF; DNA: TGCGCCAGCAGCCAAGTAGTAGCAAGGCGGGGCAAAAACATTCAGTACTTC
length: 16; V: TRBV3-1/TRBV3-2; D: TRBD1; size: -; J: TRBJ1-2; CDR3: CASSQPGTAYNYGYTF; DNA: TGTGCCAGCAGCCAACCCGGGACAGCCTATAACTATGGCTACACCTTC
length: 14; V: TRBV9; D: -; size: -; J: TRBJ2-1; CDR3: CASSLVGGNNEQFF; DNA: TGTGCCAGCAGCCTCGTGGGAGGAAACAATGAGCAGTTCTTC
length: 18; V: TRBV4-1; D: -; size: -; J: TRBJ1-1; CDR3: CASSLKTRAFFQNTEAFF; DNA: TGCGCCAGCAGCCTCAAGACCAGGGCTTTTTTTCAGAACACTGAAGCTTTCTTT
length: 12; V: TRBV29-1; D: -; size: -; J: TRBJ1-1; CDR3: CSVIRWNTEAFF; DNA: TGCAGCGTTATCAGGTGGAACACTGAAGCTTTCTTT
length: 13; V: TRBV4-2; D: -; size: -; J: TRBJ2-7; CDR3: CASSQAAAYEQYF; DNA: TGTGCCAGCAGCCAAGCGGCAGCCTACGAGCAGTACTTC
length: 11; V: TRBV12-3/TRBV12-4; D: -; size: -; J: TRBJ1-5; CDR3: CASSLGQPQHF; DNA: TGTGCCAGCAGTTTGGGTCAGCCCCAGCATTTT
length: 15; V: TRBV12-5; D: TRBD1; size: -; J: TRBJ1-4; CDR3: CATPCPQGGDEKLFF; DNA: TGTGCTACCCCCTGCCCTCAGGGGGGGGATGAAAAACTGTTTTTT
length: 19; V: TRBV7-9; D: -; size: -; J: TRBJ2-6; CDR3: CASSLGKTVLPSGANVLTF; DNA: TGTGCCAGCAGCTTAGGAAAGACAGTTCTCCCCTCTGGGGCCAACGTCCTGACTTTC
length: 16; V: TRBV28; D: -; size: -; J: TRBJ1-5; CDR3: CASSLRPGSLNQPQHF; DNA: TGTGCCAGCAGTTTGCGTCCAGGTTCTCTGAATCAGCCCCAGCATTTT
length: 16; V: TRBV6-4; D: TRBD1; size: -; J: TRBJ2-3; CDR3: CASSDSSGQGTDTQYF; DNA: TGTGCCAGCAGTGACTCGAGTGGACAGGGCACAGATACGCAGTATTTT
length: 14; V: TRBV7-9; D: -; size: -; J: TRBJ2-7; CDR3: CASSFRGVSYEQYF; DNA: TGTGCCAGCAGCTTTAGAGGGGTCTCCTACGAGCAGTACTTC
length: 11; V: TRBV12-3/TRBV12-4; D: -; size: -; J: TRBJ2-5; CDR3: CASSFLETQYF; DNA: TGTGCCAGCAGTTTCCTCGAGACCCAGTACTTC
length: 16; V: TRBV5-6; D: TRBD2; size: -; J: TRBJ2-7; CDR3: CASSLLSSGSSYEQYF; DNA: TGTGCCAGCAGCTTATTATCTAGCGGGAGCTCCTACGAGCAGTACTTC
length: 13; V: TRBV19; D: -; size: -; J: TRBJ1-2; CDR3: CASSITWGGGYTF; DNA: TGTGCCAGTTCTATTACCTGGGGGGGCGGCTACACCTTC
length: 17; V: TRBV27; D: TRBD1; size: -; J: TRBJ2-2; CDR3: CASLPINPGQGNGELFF; DNA: TGTGCCAGCCTTCCCATAAACCCGGGACAGGGGAACGGGGAGCTGTTTTTT
length: 13; V: TRBV28; D: -; size: -; J: TRBJ1-2; CDR3: CASSSGPNYGYTF; DNA: TGTGCCAGCAGTTCCGGGCCTAACTATGGCTACACCTTC
length: 17; V: TRBV4-1; D: -; size: once; J: TRBJ1-6; CDR3: CASSQAWDSSYNSPLHF; DNA: TGCGCCAGCAGCCAAGCTTGGGATAGCTCCTATAATTCACCCCTCCACTTT
length: 13; V: TRBV4-2; D: -; size: once; J: TRBJ2-3; CDR3: CASSQKGLRTQYF; DNA: TGTGCCAGCAGCCAAAAGGGATTGCGTACGCAGTATTTT
length: 12; V: TRBV5-6; D: -; size: -; J: TRBJ1-5; CDR3: CASSLVNQPQHF; DNA: TGTGCCAGCAGCTTGGTCAATCAGCCCCAGCATTTT
length: 16; V: TRBV7-8; D: -; size: -; J: TRBJ2-6; CDR3: CASSLADSSGANVLTF; DNA: TGTGCCAGCAGCTTAGCGGACAGCTCTGGGGCCAACGTCCTGACTTTC
length: 14; V: TRBV11-3; D: TRBD1; size: -; J: TRBJ2-5; CDR3: CASSPGQGSVTQYF; DNA: TGTGCCAGCAGCCCCGGACAGGGTAGCGTGACCCAGTACTTC